The next 11 T cell receptor beta chains were all read from a single sample in a study of CD8+CD57+ T cells in acquired aplastic anemia (dated by TCRdb to 2016 to 2018). Instrument on record: Illumina HiSeq 2000. Profiling of TCR beta VDJ combinations and CDR3 sequences used genomic DNA as the template. TCRdb cleaned the public reads at Q25 with fastp, built clones with MiXCR and kept in-frame beta chains. Each entry merges the rows of one CDR3 protein and shows their most common DNA and genes. For this sample the table gives 400,000 to 450,000 distinct CDR3 sequences, of which about two thirds were detected only once. 3.5% to 4.5% of the sample is in the top ten clones. Specimen: sorted CD4+, CD8+, or CD8+CD57+ T cells (not recorded which) from PBMCs. These receptors were obtained from a human donor in good health, serving as a control.

As regards this clonotype: An end of the junction does not agree with germline; a read error may underlie this. The chain joins TRBV2 to TRBJ2-6, with 9 bases that match TRBD1. The CDR3 consists of 17 residues. Looked up from germline, CDR1 is SNHLY and CDR2 is FYNNEI. Here the CDR3 DNA reads TGTGCCAGCAGTCCGGGGACAGGGTATGGTGGGGCCAGCGTCCTGACTTTC. Encoded protein: CASSPGTGYGGASVLTF.

The chain employs TRBV11-3 and TRBJ2-7; D call uncertain. The CDR3 has 13 residues. Germline assignment: CDR1 SGHNT and CDR2 YENEEA. Trimming stripped 0 bases from V and 0 bases from J, with 3 bases between. Written as DNA, the CDR3 is TGTGCCAGCAGCTTAGACAGCTCCTACGAGCAGTACGTC. Translating gives CASSLDSSYEQYV.

The chain employs TRBV5-1 and TRBJ2-2, with TRBD1 identical over 7 bases. CDR3 length: 14 amino acids. The ends lost 4 bases at V and 10 bases at J; junction bases unmatched: 10. Germline values: CDR1 SGHRS, CDR2 YFSETQ. CDR3 DNA sequence: TGCGCCAGCAGCCCCAGGGGGATCTACGAGGAGCTGTTTTTT. Translated, it gives CASSPRGIYEELFF.

Turning to this clonotype: Its ends do not fully match the called genes, so a read error is possible. This chain connects TRBV25-1 to TRBJ2-6, with a weak D call TRBD1 (5 bases). The CDR3 has 16 amino acids. The V gene's germline CDR1 is MGHDK and CDR2 SYGVNS. CDR3 sequence (DNA): TGTGCCAGCAGTGGATCGGTCGACTCTGGGGCCAACGTCCTGTATTTC. This codes for CASSGSVDSGANVLYF.

As for this clonotype: A much larger clone lies one base from this, so it may be a read error. The chain combines TRBV10-3 with TRBJ2-3; TRBD2 is a possible D gene (5 bases). Germline V gene sequence: CDR1 ENHRY, CDR2 SYGVKD. This CDR3 is 14 amino acids long. The CDR3 region is CASSEDYSTDTQFF. CDR3 nucleotides: TGTGCCAGCAGTGAAGACTACAGCACAGATACGCAGTTTTTT.

There are a few counts of this clonotype. The chain couples TRBV19 to TRBJ1-3; the D gene is possibly TRBD1 (5 bases). Germline V lookup: CDR1 LNHDA, CDR2 SQIVND (reference sequence). V lost 3 bases and J lost 7, with 13 bases in between. The CDR3 runs 14 residues. This chain's CDR3 is CASSIGRGGNTIYF. The CDR3 coding sequence is TGTGCCAGTAGTATCGGTAGGGGCGGGAACACCATATATTTT.

Comments on this clonotype: This likely comes from a read error, as the CDR3 has no conserved phenylalanine or tryptophan at its end. The DNA is omitted, as the CDR3 cannot be located on it reliably, and the CDR3 follows TCRdb's listing. The genes are TRBV2 and TRBJ1-3; the D call of TRBD1 is as the table states it, not checked on the DNA. The CDR3 comprises 14 residues, both ends counted. Per the germline V gene, CDR1 is SNHLY and CDR2 is FYNNEI. The CDR3: CASSEPVGEHYFGP.

The V call is TRBV9, the J call TRBJ1-4; D not resolved. The CDR3 loop spans 14 amino acids. With 0 bases removed from V and 16 bases from J, the gap between germline ends came to 19 bases. Germline-derived CDR1 and CDR2 are SGDLS and YYNGEE. Here the CDR3 DNA reads TGTGCCAGCAGCGTAGGGTCTAGATCCTACGAGCAGTTTTTT. This translates into CASSVGSRSYEQFF.

Points on this clonotype: A read error may produce the germline difference seen at one junction end. The J gene is TRBJ2-5, the V gene TRBV7-9; weak D call: TRBD2 (5 bases). This CDR3 spans 14 amino acids. The germline V gene has CDR1 SEHNR and CDR2 FQNEAQ (reference sequence). The CDR3 DNA is TGTGCCAGCAGCTTCAACAGCGGCTATGGCTACACCTTCTTC. This sequence encodes CASSFNSGYGYTFF. Based on the CDR3 plus reference TRBV7-9 and TRBJ2-5, the full variable domain is DTGVSQNPRHKITKRGQNVTFRCDPISEHNRLYWYRQTLGQGPEFLTYFQNEAQLEKSRLLSDRFSAERPKGSFSTLEIQRTEQGDSAMYLCASSFNSGYGYTFFGPGTRLLVL.

Notes on this clonotype: A much bigger clone sits one base away, suggesting this may be a read error. Without the conserved terminal phenylalanine or tryptophan, this CDR3 likely stems from a read error. The chain links TRBV9 to TRBJ2-1, with TRBD1 matching over 9 bases. V shed 4 bases and J 1 base; nucleotides not matched to a gene: 6. This CDR3 is 16 amino acids long. Per germline, CDR1 SGDLS and CDR2 YYNGEE. CDR3 region: CASSPKQGASYNEQFL. The CDR3 DNA reads TGTGCCAGCAGCCCCAAACAGGGGGCTTCCTACAATGAGCAGTTCCTC.

The chain recombines TRBV5-4 with TRBJ2-7, with 11 bases fitting TRBD1. CDR3 length equals 14 residues. Trimming took 5 bases from V and 5 from J; bases not matched to a gene: 6. Germline values: CDR1 SGHNT, CDR2 YYREEE (reference sequence). The CDR3 here is CASSVDRGRNEQYV. The CDR3 bases are TGTGCCAGCAGTGTGGACAGGGGGCGGAACGAGCAGTACGTC.